The rows below give T cell receptor beta chains drawn from one sample of a study of human T cells and chemical hapten exposure. Via MiXCR, TCRdb re-called the RACE reads, giving one row per CDR3 protein. The data hold around 200,000 distinct CDR3 sequences, with around 30% observed a single time. The sample here was whole blood, taken in connection with sensitization to the hapten diphenylcyclopropenone (DPC). The receptors come from a woman aged 30 to 39 with alopecia areata. Some clones in this sample may be carry-over from other donors' samples. The conserved cysteine and the conserved F or W are not part of the CDR3 here. The order of the fields is CDR3 protein, V gene.

cdr3_aa: ASRGPYNSPLH; v_call: TRBV28
cdr3_aa: ASSLVTGSVPQH; v_call: TRBV7-8
cdr3_aa: ASSPVQADLNYGYT; v_call: TRBV18
cdr3_aa: ASSDKGRNTEAF; v_call: TRBV25-1
cdr3_aa: ASGWNTEAF; v_call: TRBV6-5
cdr3_aa: AIRRENSYNEQF; v_call: TRBV10-3
cdr3_aa: SARDRGGQPQH; v_call: TRBV20-1
cdr3_aa: ASSFDGGGTDTQY; v_call: TRBV12-3/TRBV12-4
cdr3_aa: ASSRDFRVADTQY; v_call: TRBV9
cdr3_aa: ASHSGTSVYNEQF; v_call: TRBV7-2
cdr3_aa: SARRGGSSYNEQF; v_call: TRBV20-1
cdr3_aa: ARSPDLTPGLADLKGNTDTQY; v_call: TRBV5-3
cdr3_aa: SVPTSAETQY; v_call: TRBV29-1
cdr3_aa: SAMGGHQETQY; v_call: TRBV20-1
cdr3_aa: ASSLGPQDNQPQH; v_call: TRBV5-1
cdr3_aa: ASSLRGLPTSSLEQY; v_call: TRBV6-2/TRBV6-3
cdr3_aa: AISGGFSSYNEQF; v_call: TRBV10-3
cdr3_aa: ASSLGGGGTEAF; v_call: TRBV5-1
cdr3_aa: ASLNWPDHYEQY; v_call: TRBV7-9
cdr3_aa: ASSPGSGLAYGYT; v_call: TRBV5-6
cdr3_aa: SGTGGASTDTQY; v_call: TRBV20-1
cdr3_aa: ASSAGISNQPQH; v_call: TRBV6-6
cdr3_aa: ASRLRGSGANVLT; v_call: TRBV23-1
cdr3_aa: ASSEQGATDTQY; v_call: TRBV6-1
cdr3_aa: ASRSGTSGRSDTQY; v_call: TRBV6-1
cdr3_aa: ASSLKVNSYEQY; v_call: TRBV3-1
cdr3_aa: ASSSPGQNLYGYT; v_call: TRBV7-9
cdr3_aa: ASSQQRDTGELF; v_call: TRBV7-2
cdr3_aa: ASSSKLDRLPETQY; v_call: TRBV5-1
cdr3_aa: ASSSNPTNYEQY; v_call: TRBV7-9
cdr3_aa: ASSKNPGLL; v_call: TRBV21-1
cdr3_aa: ASSRTDSSYEQY; v_call: TRBV7-9
cdr3_aa: ASSERQGKDEQF; v_call: TRBV10-2
cdr3_aa: ASSPGPTNTGELF; v_call: TRBV7-6
cdr3_aa: ASRQGLGTSEQY; v_call: TRBV7-2
cdr3_aa: ASSLGQGDGELF; v_call: TRBV11-3
cdr3_aa: ASTPVEGRAF; v_call: TRBV28
cdr3_aa: ASSPGWQGNEAF; v_call: TRBV18
cdr3_aa: ASRNTGAEGYT; v_call: TRBV12-3/TRBV12-4
cdr3_aa: ASSRWTGQYNEQF; v_call: TRBV11-2
cdr3_aa: ASSQGYLAYEQY; v_call: TRBV3-1
cdr3_aa: ASRGTGLATQY; v_call: TRBV7-9
cdr3_aa: AWTIGTAHMNTEAF; v_call: TRBV30
cdr3_aa: ASSLWGPDEKLF; v_call: TRBV7-2
cdr3_aa: ASRVASGNTGELF; v_call: TRBV7-2
cdr3_aa: SARDWRRNTEAF; v_call: TRBV20-1
cdr3_aa: ASSTGGLGSYGYT; v_call: TRBV28
cdr3_aa: ASRSSEGATHEQY; v_call: TRBV12-3/TRBV12-4
cdr3_aa: ASSSTGVTYNEQF; v_call: TRBV28
cdr3_aa: SVGSTGGLNEKLF; v_call: TRBV29-1
cdr3_aa: ASSEITGQGLSGNTIY; v_call: TRBV12-3/TRBV12-4
cdr3_aa: ASSSHWTGVPYEQY; v_call: TRBV5-5
cdr3_aa: ASTKVSSYNEQF; v_call: TRBV6-2/TRBV6-3
cdr3_aa: ATSRGGQWDNQPRH; v_call: TRBV15
cdr3_aa: SVAYSSYEQY; v_call: TRBV29-1